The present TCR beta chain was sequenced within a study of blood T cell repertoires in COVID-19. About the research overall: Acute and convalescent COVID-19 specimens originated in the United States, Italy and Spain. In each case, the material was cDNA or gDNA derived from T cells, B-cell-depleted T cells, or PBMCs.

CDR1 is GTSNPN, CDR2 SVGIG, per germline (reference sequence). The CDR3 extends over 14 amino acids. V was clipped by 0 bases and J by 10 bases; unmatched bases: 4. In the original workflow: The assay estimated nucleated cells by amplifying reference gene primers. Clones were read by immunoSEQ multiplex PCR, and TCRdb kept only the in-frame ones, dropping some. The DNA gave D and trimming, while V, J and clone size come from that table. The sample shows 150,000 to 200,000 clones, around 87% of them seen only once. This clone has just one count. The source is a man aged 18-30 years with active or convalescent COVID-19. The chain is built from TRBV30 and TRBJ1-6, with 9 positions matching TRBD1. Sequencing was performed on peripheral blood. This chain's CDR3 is CAWSVGQGGSPLHF. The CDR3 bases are TGTGCCTGGAGTGTGGGACAGGGCGGCTCACCCCTCCACTTT.